This T cell receptor beta chain was found in a study of cytotoxic CD8 clonotypes in ibrutinib-treated CLL. The method was immunoSEQ multiplex PCR; TCRdb's version includes in-frame clones alone and lacks a portion of them. The top ten hold about 27% of the sample, which has some 150,000 clones, approximately 80% seen once. Study results and caveats: Public clonotypes, found uncommonly, either contracted or stayed stable on treatment. Clonality, elevated at ibrutinib response, dropped back toward baseline at progression. Baseline levels of clonality went above those of age-matched healthy donors and moved with circulating CD8+ T-cell counts.

Remarks on this clone: The antigen remains undetermined.

Trimming took 5 bases from V and 4 from J; bases not matched to a gene: 14. Germline CDR1 reads MDHEN; CDR2 reads SYDVKM. CDR3 size: 16 residues. The sample consisted of PBMCs, taken after 12 months of ibrutinib treatment. The V call is TRBV28, the J call TRBJ2-7, with 7 bases aligning to TRBD1. This TCR was recovered from a human donor with chronic lymphocytic leukemia. This CDR3 is CASSTDRTRLRYEQYF. In DNA, the CDR3 is TGTGCCAGCAGTACGGACAGGACAAGGCTTCGGTACGAGCAGTACTTC.